This TCR beta chain stems from a study of PD-1 blockade in classical Hodgkin lymphoma. Time point denoted: newly diagnosed, previously untreated cHL patient sample. The study compared against PBMCs from newly diagnosed, untreated classical Hodgkin lymphoma. Study results and caveats: Still unresolved is the cause of the repertoire differences, which may be disease activity or prior therapy. Baseline TCR diversity was reportedly lower in newly diagnosed patients than healthy donors.

The data were produced by immunoSEQ multiplex PCR, yet TCRdb's version contains in-frame clones alone and is incomplete. The sample lists some 17,000 clones; around 90% were seen once. A note on this clone: The antigen remains undetermined.

Sequencing was carried out using peripheral blood mononuclear cells (PBMCs). The receptor was isolated from a human donor with classical Hodgkin lymphoma.

CDR3 amino acids: CASGLVPPGAEAFF. CDR3 in DNA: TGTGCTAGTGGTTTGGTACCCCCAGGGGCGGAAGCTTTCTTT. V is TRBV12-5 and J is TRBJ1-1, with D possibly TRBD1 on 6 matching bases. The V end was cut by 0 bases, the J end by 8 bases, with 13 bases between. CDR1 is LGHNT, CDR2 FRNRAP, per germline. This CDR3 spans 14 amino acids.